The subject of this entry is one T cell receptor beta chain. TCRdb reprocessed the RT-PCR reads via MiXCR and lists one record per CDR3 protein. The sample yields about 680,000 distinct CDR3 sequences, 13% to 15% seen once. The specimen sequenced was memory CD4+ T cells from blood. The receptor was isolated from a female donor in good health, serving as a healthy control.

CDR3 sequence: CASSISSGGHNEQFF. The CDR3 DNA follows: TGTGCCAGTAGTATCTCTAGCGGGGGACACAATGAGCAGTTCTTC. This chain connects TRBV11-2 to TRBJ2-1; 10 nucleotides line up with TRBD2. The CDR3 covers 15 residues. The germline V gene has CDR1 SGHAT and CDR2 FQNNGV. The J segment lost 5 bases and the V segment lost 9 bases, leaving 10 bases of the junction unmatched. Looking up the rest from reference TRBV11-2 and TRBJ2-1 gives the full variable domain: EAGVAQSPRYKIIEKRQSVAFWCNPISGHATLYWYQQILGQGPKLLIQFQNNGVVDDSQLPKDRFSAERLKGVDSTLKIQPAKLEDSAVYLCASSISSGGHNEQFFGPGTRLTVL.